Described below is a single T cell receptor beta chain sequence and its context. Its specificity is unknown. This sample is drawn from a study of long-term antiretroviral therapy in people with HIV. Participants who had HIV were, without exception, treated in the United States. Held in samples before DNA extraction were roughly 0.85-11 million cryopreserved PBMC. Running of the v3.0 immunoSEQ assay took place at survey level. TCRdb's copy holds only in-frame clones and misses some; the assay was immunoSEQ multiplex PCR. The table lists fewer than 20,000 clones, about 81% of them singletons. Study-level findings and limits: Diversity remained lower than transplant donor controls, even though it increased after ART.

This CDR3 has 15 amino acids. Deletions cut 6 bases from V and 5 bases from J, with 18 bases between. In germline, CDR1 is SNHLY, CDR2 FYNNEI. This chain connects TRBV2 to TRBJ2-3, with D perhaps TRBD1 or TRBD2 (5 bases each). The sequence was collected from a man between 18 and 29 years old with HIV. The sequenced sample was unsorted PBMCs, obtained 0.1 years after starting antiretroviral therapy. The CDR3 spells CASSRTPSRGDTQYF. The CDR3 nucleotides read TGTGCCAGCAGCAGGACACCAAGCCGGGGAGATACGCAGTATTTT.